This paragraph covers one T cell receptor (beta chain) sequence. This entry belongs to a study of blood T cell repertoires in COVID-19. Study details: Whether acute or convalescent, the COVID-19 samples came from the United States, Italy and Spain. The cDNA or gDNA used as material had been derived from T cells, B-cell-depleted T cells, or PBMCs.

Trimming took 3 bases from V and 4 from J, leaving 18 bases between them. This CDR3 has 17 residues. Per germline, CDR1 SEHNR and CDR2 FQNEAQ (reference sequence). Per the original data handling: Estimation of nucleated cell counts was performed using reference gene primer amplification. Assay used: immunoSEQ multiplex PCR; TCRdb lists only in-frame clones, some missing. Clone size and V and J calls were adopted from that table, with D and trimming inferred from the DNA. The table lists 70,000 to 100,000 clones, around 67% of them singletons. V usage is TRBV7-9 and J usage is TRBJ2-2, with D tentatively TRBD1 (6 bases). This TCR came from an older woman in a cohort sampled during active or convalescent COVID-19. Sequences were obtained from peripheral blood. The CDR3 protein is CASSLGWTDSSTGELFF. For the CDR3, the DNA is TGTGCCAGCAGCTTGGGGTGGACAGACTCTAGCACCGGGGAGCTGTTTTTT.